The T cell receptor (beta chain) described here comes from a study of beta chain features in type 1 diabetes. The whole isolated RNA underwent reverse transcription, so sequencing captured expressed TCRB transcripts. Measured with immunoSEQ multiplex PCR; TCRdb has only the in-frame clones, and not every one. The sample contains nearly 350,000 clones, roughly 8% of which appear only once. CDR3 length: 13 amino acids. V lost 3 bases to trimming and J lost 9 bases, with 13 bases between them. Germline lookup yields CDR1 SGHRS and CDR2 YFSETQ. The source of this sequence is a young woman in good health. The rearrangement links TRBV5-1 to TRBJ2-1; D is perhaps TRBD2 (6 bases). The sequencing sample was made of central memory CD4+ T cells from blood. CDR3 nucleotide sequence: TGCGCCAGCAGCTATCCGGGGGACCGTGAGCAGTTCTTC. Translated: CASSYPGDREQFF.